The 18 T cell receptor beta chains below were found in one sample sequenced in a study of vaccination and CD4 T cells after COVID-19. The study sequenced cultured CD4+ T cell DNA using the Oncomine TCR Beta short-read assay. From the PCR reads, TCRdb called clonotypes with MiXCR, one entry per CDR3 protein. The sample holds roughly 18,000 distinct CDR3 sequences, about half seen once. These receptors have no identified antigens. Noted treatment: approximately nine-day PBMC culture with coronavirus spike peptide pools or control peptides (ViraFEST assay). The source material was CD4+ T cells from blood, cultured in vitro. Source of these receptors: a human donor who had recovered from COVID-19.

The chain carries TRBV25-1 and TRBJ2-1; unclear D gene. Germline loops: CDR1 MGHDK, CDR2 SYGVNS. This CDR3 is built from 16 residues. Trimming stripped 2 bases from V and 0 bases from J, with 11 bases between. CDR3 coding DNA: TGTGCCAGCAGTGAACATAGGTTCGCCTCCTACAATGAGCAGTTCTTC. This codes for CASSEHRFASYNEQFF. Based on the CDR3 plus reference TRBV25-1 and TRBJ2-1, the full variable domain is EADIYQTPRYLVIGTGKKITLECSQTMGHDKMYWYQQDPGMELHLIHYSYGVNSTEKGDLSSESTVSRIRTEHFPLTLESARPSHTSQYLCASSEHRFASYNEQFFGPGTRLTVL.

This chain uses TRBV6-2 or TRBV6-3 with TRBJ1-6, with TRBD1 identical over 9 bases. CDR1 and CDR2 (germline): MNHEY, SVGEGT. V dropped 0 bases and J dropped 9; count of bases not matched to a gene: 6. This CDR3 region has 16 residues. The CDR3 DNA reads TGTGCCAGCAGTTACTCCGGGACAGGGAACTCTTCACCCCTCCACTTT. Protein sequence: CASSYSGTGNSSPLHF.

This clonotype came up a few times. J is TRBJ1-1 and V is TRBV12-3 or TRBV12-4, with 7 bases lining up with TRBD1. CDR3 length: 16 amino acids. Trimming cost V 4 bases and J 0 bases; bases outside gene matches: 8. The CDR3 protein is CASSSRQGPMNTEAFF. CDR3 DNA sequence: TGTGCCAGCAGTTCAAGACAGGGTCCAATGAACACTGAAGCTTTCTTT.

The CDR3 coding sequence is TGTGCCACCAGCAGAGTAGAGGCGACGGAAAATTACAATGAGCAGTTCTTC. It yields the protein CATSRVEATENYNEQFF. The J gene is TRBJ2-1, the V gene TRBV15; D gene ambiguous. The CDR3 loop spans 17 amino acids. The V end was cut by 1 base, the J end by 4 bases, with 17 bases between. Germline-derived CDR1 and CDR2 are LNHNV and YYDKDF (reference sequence).

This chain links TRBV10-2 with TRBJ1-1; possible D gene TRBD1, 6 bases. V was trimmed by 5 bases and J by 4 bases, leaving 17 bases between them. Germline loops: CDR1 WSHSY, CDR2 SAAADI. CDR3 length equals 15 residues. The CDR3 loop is CASSRLRTGITEAFF. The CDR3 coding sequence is TGCGCCAGCAGTCGTCTGAGAACAGGGATCACTGAAGCTTTCTTT.

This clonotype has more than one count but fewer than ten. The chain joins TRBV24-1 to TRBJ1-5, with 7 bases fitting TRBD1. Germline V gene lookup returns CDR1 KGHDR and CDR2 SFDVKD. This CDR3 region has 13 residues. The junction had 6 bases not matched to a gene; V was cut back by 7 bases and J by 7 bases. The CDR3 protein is CATSDREGQPQHF. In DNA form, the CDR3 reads TGTGCCACCAGCGACAGGGAGGGCCAGCCCCAGCATTTT.

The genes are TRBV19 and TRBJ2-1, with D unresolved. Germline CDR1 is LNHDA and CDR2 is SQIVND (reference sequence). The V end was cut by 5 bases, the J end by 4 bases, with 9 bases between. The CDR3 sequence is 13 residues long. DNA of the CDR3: TGTGCCAGTAGTCCCGGTCCTTACAATGAGCAGTTCTTC. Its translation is CASSPGPYNEQFF.

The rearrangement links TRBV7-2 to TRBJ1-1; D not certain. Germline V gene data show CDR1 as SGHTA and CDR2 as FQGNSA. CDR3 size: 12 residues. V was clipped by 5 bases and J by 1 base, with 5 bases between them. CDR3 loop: CASSITNTEAFF. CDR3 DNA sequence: TGTGCCAGCAGCATCACGAACACTGAAGCTTTCTTT.

CDR3: CASSLGTGGEGYGYTF. The CDR3 nucleotides read TGTGCCAGCAGCTTAGGGACAGGGGGTGAGGGCTATGGCTACACCTTC. V gene TRBV7-6 combines with J gene TRBJ1-2; 10 bases line up with TRBD1. Unmatched junction bases numbered 6, after V lost 1 base and J lost 4 bases. Germline CDR1 and CDR2: SGHVS and FNYEAQ. The CDR3 has 16 amino acids.

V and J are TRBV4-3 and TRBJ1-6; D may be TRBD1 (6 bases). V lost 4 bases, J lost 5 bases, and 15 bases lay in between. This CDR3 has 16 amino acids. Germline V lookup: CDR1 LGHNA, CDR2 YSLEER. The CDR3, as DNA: TGCGCCAGCAGCCGGGGGGGGACATCTAATAATTCACCCCTCCACTTT. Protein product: CASSRGGTSNNSPLHF.

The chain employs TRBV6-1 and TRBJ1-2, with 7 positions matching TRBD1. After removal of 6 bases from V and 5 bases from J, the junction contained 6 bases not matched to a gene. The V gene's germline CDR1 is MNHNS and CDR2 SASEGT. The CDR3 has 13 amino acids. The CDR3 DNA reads TGTGCCAGCAGGGCCGACAGGGATTATGGCTACACCTTC. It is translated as CASRADRDYGYTF.

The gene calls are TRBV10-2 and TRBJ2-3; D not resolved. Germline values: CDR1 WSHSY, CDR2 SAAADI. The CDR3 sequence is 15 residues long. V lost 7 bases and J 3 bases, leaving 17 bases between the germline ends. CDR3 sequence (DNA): TGCGCCAGCACCCTGGTGGGGTCAGGAACAGATACGCAGTATTTT. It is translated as CASTLVGSGTDTQYF.

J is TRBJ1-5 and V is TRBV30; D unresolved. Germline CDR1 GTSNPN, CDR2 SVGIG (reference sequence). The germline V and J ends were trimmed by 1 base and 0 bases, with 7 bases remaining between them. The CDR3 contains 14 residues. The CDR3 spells CAWSADISNQPQHF. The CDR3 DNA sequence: TGTGCCTGGAGTGCCGACATTAGCAATCAGCCCCAGCATTTT.

CDR3 in amino acids: CASSADGRTGNTIYF. The DNA for the CDR3 is TGTGCCAGCAGTGCCGACGGGCGGACTGGAAACACCATATATTTT. V usage is TRBV27 and J usage is TRBJ1-3; no definite D call. The V gene lost 5 bases and the J gene lost 2 bases, with 13 bases spanning the gap. This CDR3 spans 15 amino acids. Germline CDR1 is MNHEY and CDR2 is SMNVEV (reference sequence).

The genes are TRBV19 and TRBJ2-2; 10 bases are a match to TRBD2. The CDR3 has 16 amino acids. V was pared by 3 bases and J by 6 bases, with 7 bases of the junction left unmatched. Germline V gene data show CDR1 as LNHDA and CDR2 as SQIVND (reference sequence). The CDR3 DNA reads TGTGCCAGTAGTATTCTTCTAGCGGGAGTCCCCGGGGAGCTGTTTTTT. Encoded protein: CASSILLAGVPGELFF. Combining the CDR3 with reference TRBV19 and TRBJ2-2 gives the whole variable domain DGGITQSPKYLFRKEGQNVTLSCEQNLNHDAMYWYRQDPGQGLRLIYYSQIVNDFQKGDIAEGYSVSREKKESFPLTVTSAQKNPTAFYLCASSILLAGVPGELFFGEGSRLTVL.

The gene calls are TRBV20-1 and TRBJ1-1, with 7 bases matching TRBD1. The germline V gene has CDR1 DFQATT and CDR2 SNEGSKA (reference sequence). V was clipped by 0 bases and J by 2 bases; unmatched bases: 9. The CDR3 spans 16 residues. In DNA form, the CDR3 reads TGCAGTGCTAGAGACCGCCGACAGGGATCAAACACTGAAGCTTTCTTT. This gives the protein CSARDRRQGSNTEAFF.

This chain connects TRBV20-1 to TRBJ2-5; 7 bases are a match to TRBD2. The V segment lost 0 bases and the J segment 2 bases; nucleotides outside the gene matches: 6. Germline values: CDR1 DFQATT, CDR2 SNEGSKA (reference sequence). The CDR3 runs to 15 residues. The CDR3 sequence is CSAREWDYTQETQYF. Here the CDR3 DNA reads TGCAGTGCTAGAGAATGGGACTATACTCAAGAGACCCAGTACTTC.

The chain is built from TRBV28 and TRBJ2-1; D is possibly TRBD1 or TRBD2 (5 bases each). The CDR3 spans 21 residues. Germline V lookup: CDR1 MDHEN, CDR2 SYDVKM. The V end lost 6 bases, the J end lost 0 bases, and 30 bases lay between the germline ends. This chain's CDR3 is CASSPTKGAVTAVLSYNEQFF. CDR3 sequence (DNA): TGTGCCAGCAGCCCCACTAAAGGGGCAGTCACAGCGGTACTCTCCTACAATGAGCAGTTCTTC.